Listed below are T cell receptor beta chains from one sample, sequenced in a study of radiotherapy plus CTLA-4 blockade in lung cancer. Using immunoSEQ multiplex PCR, the repertoire was profiled, and TCRdb retains in-frame clones only, with some absent. The sample lists roughly 80,000 clones, about 79% occurring once. The material was peripheral blood, obtained from a patient treated with radiotherapy plus ipilimumab. The receptors were gathered from a human donor with non-small cell lung cancer who had a partial response to radiotherapy plus ipilimumab. Some clones in this sample may be carry-over from other donors' samples. CDR3s include the opening cysteine and the closing phenylalanine or tryptophan. D genes are given only for firm matches. Some rows have no size entry. The others give once, few or many, or a class for an expanded clone.

j_gene,v_gene,d_gene,abundance,CDR3nt,CDR3aa
TRBJ2-1,TRBV29-1,TRBD2,NA,TGCAGCGTGGGGGGACTAGCGGGAGTTGCATATGAGCAGTTCTTC,CSVGGLAGVAYEQFF
TRBJ1-5,TRBV7-9,TRBD1,NA,TGTGCCAGCAGCCCGCCCCGCGGGACAGGGAGCAATCAGCCCCAGCATTTT,CASSPPRGTGSNQPQHF
TRBJ2-1,TRBV7-2,TRBD2,NA,TGTGCCAGCAGCCTTAGCGGGAGTTTCTACAATGAGCAGTTCTTC,CASSLSGSFYNEQFF
TRBJ2-1,TRBV28,TRBD2,NA,TGTGCCAGCAGTTTCCCGGGGGGGTATGCCGGCAATGAGCAGTTCTTC,CASSFPGGYAGNEQFF
TRBJ2-4,TRBV2,TRBD2,few,TGTGCCAGCAGATCGGAAAGCGGGGGAGGGGCCAAAAACATTCAGTACTTC,CASRSESGGGAKNIQYF
TRBJ2-5,TRBV28,TRBD2,NA,TGTGCCAGCAGTTTAGGGCTAGCGGGGGGTGGCCAAGAGACCCAGTACTTC,CASSLGLAGGGQETQYF
TRBJ2-3,TRBV4-3,NA,NA,TGCGCCAGCAGCAACCGGGTCTATAGCACAGATACGCAGTATTTT,CASSNRVYSTDTQYF
TRBJ2-2,TRBV15,TRBD2,NA,TGTGCCACCAGCGCCCTAGAGCGGGAGAACACCGGGGAGCTGTTTTTT,CATSALERENTGELFF
TRBJ2-7,TRBV7-9,TRBD1,NA,TGTGCCAGCAGTTCTATGACAGGGTGGTACGAGCAGTACTTC,CASSSMTGWYEQYF
TRBJ2-2,TRBV11-3,NA,few,TGTGCCAGTAGCCGGGGCGGGGAGCTGTTTTTT,CASSRGGELFF
TRBJ1-6,TRBV6-6,TRBD1,NA,TGTGCCAGCAGTTGGGACAGACCCAACAGTATTTCACCCCTCCACTTT,CASSWDRPNSISPLHF
TRBJ1-2,TRBV7-3,NA,NA,TGTGCCAGCAGCCGTGAGGGCCAAGGTGGCTACACCTTC,CASSREGQGGYTF
TRBJ2-3,TRBV7-9,NA,NA,TGTGCCAGCAGCGCGGTAGGCGGTAGCACAGATACGCAGTATTTT,CASSAVGGSTDTQYF
TRBJ2-3,TRBV10-2,TRBD2,few,TGCGCCAGCAGTTCTAGCGGGAGGTCAGATACGCAGTATTTT,CASSSSGRSDTQYF